This entry lists 24 T cell receptor beta chains sequenced from one sample in a study of patients and donors after allogeneic stem cell transplantation. TCRdb reprocessed the RT-PCR reads with MiXCR, giving one entry per CDR3 protein. The data show roughly 940,000 distinct CDR3 sequences, about a sixth seen once. Sequenced material: blood, either unsorted or a sorted T cell fraction (not recorded which). Source of these receptors: a human donor who was either an allogeneic HSCT recipient or a stem cell or donor lymphocyte infusion donor (not recorded which). It is not recorded whose cells these are; they may come from a transplant donor.

Only a few counts were recorded for this clonotype. The chain has TRBV9 and TRBJ2-1; 7 positions agree with TRBD2. CDR3 size: 17 residues. Germline V gene lookup returns CDR1 SGDLS and CDR2 YYNGEE. V shed 0 bases and J 3 bases; nucleotides not matched to a gene: 9. CDR3 in DNA: TGTGCCAGCAGCGTAGCTGGGAGGCGGGAGTTCTACAATGAGCAGTTCTTC. Its protein is CASSVAGRREFYNEQFF.

This clonotype showed up many times. The chain joins TRBV20-1 to TRBJ1-1, with TRBD1 matching 7 bases. Looked up from germline, CDR1 is DFQATT and CDR2 is SNEGSKA (reference sequence). The CDR3 runs to 12 residues. The CDR3 coding sequence is TGCAGCGCCAGGACAGGGAACACTGAAGCTTTCTTT. This translates into CSARTGNTEAFF.

Points on this clonotype: At one end, the junction sequence differs from germline, possibly due to a read error. The chain has TRBV7-7 and TRBJ2-7, with D possibly matching TRBD1 (6 bases). This CDR3 has 13 amino acids. The V gene's germline CDR1 is SSHAT and CDR2 FNYEAQ (reference sequence). This chain's CDR3 is CASSPGVEYEQYF. The CDR3 region has the DNA TGTGCTAGCAGCCCAGGGGTAGAGTACGAGCAGTACTTC.

The chain links TRBV20-1 to TRBJ2-7; D is undetermined. V was shortened by 3 bases and J by 2 bases, with 11 bases between the two germline ends. There are 13 residues in the CDR3. In germline, CDR1 is DFQATT, CDR2 SNEGSKA (reference sequence). DNA for the CDR3: TGCAGTGCTAGCCCCGAACCCGCCTACGAGCAGTACTTC. It is translated as CSASPEPAYEQYF.

This clonotype was detected a few times. The J gene is TRBJ2-7, the V gene TRBV5-1; no definite D call. Germline loops: CDR1 SGHRS, CDR2 YFSETQ. This CDR3 comprises 13 residues. V lost 3 bases to trimming and J lost 3 bases, with 10 bases between them. In DNA, the CDR3 is TGCGCCAGCAGCTCCGCTAAGGACTACGAGCAGTACTTC. This translates into CASSSAKDYEQYF.

V usage is TRBV19 and J usage is TRBJ1-2; D gene unclear. Germline CDR1 and CDR2: LNHDA and SQIVND (reference sequence). This CDR3 is built from 10 residues. Deletions cut 6 bases from V and 3 bases from J, with 2 bases between. CDR3 in amino acids: CASRDYGYTF. The CDR3, as DNA: TGTGCCAGTAGGGACTATGGCTACACCTTC. The full variable domain, its missing parts supplied by reference TRBV19 and TRBJ1-2, is DGGITQSPKYLFRKEGQNVTLSCEQNLNHDAMYWYRQDPGQGLRLIYYSQIVNDFQKGDIAEGYSVSREKKESFPLTVTSAQKNPTAFYLCASRDYGYTFGSGTRLTVV.

V and J are TRBV7-9 and TRBJ2-1; 11 positions agree with TRBD2. Germline-derived CDR1 and CDR2 are SEHNR and FQNEAQ (reference sequence). Trimming cost V 4 bases and J 1 base; bases outside gene matches: 6. CDR3 size: 17 residues. The CDR3 region is CASSSLLAGESYNEQFF. CDR3 bases: TGTGCCAGCAGCTCCCTACTAGCGGGAGAGTCCTACAATGAGCAGTTCTTC.

This chain connects TRBV19 to TRBJ2-1; D possibly corresponds to TRBD2 (6 bases). Looked up from germline, CDR1 is LNHDA and CDR2 is SQIVND (reference sequence). V dropped 3 bases and J dropped 12 bases, with 12 bases sitting between them. The CDR3 contains 12 residues. The CDR3 DNA reads TGTGCCAGTAGTATGCCCGGGAGAGGGCAGTTCTTC. Amino acids: CASSMPGRGQFF.

The chain carries TRBV20-1 and TRBJ2-5; 8 positions match TRBD1. The CDR3 covers 16 residues. Trimming cost V 0 bases and J 5 bases; bases outside gene matches: 11. Germline CDR1 DFQATT, CDR2 SNEGSKA (reference sequence). The CDR3 DNA follows: TGCAGTGCTAGAGACTTCGGACAGGGTGTGAGGGAGACCCAGTACTTC. Translating gives CSARDFGQGVRETQYF.

Many counts were recorded for this clonotype. The gene calls are TRBV5-1 and TRBJ2-4, with TRBD1 matching 8 bases. This CDR3 spans 16 amino acids. Germline V CDR1 and CDR2: SGHRS, YFSETQ. J gave up 1 base and V 0 bases, and 3 bases lay outside the gene matches. This CDR3 is CASSLGNRGAKNIQYF. CDR3 coding DNA: TGCGCCAGCAGCTTGGGAAACAGGGGGGCCAAAAACATTCAGTACTTC.

This clonotype was seen a handful of times. The V and J genes are TRBV28 and TRBJ1-1; 8 positions match TRBD1. The V gene's germline CDR1 is MDHEN and CDR2 SYDVKM. The V gene end was trimmed by 5 bases and the J gene end by 6 bases; junction bases not matched to a gene: 8. This CDR3 is 14 amino acids long. The CDR3 loop is CASSGTGEGAEAFF. The CDR3 DNA reads TGTGCCAGCAGTGGGACAGGAGAGGGGGCTGAAGCTTTCTTT.

This clonotype showed up just a few times. This chain connects TRBV14 to TRBJ2-6, with 7 positions matching TRBD1. This CDR3 has 15 amino acids. V lost 2 bases to trimming and J lost 3 bases; unmatched junction nucleotides: 1. Germline loops: CDR1 SGHDN, CDR2 FVKESK. The CDR3 loop reads CASSQRTGGANVLTF. The CDR3 coding sequence is TGTGCCAGCAGCCAAAGGACAGGTGGGGCCAACGTCCTGACTTTC.

The genes are TRBV4-3 and TRBJ2-5; no definite D call. The CDR3 runs to 14 residues. Per the germline V gene, CDR1 is LGHNA and CDR2 is YSLEER. The V and J ends lost 1 base and 9 bases respectively, with 15 bases between them. The CDR3 nucleotides read TGCGCCAGCAGCCAAGGGAGCCGTCTTGGTCCCCAGTACTTC. Translated, it gives CASSQGSRLGPQYF.

This clonotype was counted between two and nine times. This rearrangement joins TRBV29-1 to TRBJ2-7, with 7 nucleotides matching TRBD2. In germline, CDR1 is SQVTM, CDR2 ANQGSEA. V shed 4 bases, J shed 0 bases, and the junction held 6 bases outside the gene matches. CDR3 size: 14 residues. The CDR3 reads CSVAVGGSSYEQYF. The CDR3, as DNA: TGCAGCGTTGCGGTCGGGGGGTCCTCCTACGAGCAGTACTTC.

The V call is TRBV5-1, the J call TRBJ1-2, with a possible D match to TRBD1 (5 bases). V was shortened by 5 bases and J by 4 bases, with 18 bases between the two germline ends. The CDR3 is 15 amino acids. The germline CDR1 and CDR2 sequences are SGHRS and YFSETQ. This chain's CDR3 is CASSYGGTTTYGYTF. The CDR3 DNA sequence: TGCGCCAGCAGTTATGGGGGTACGACTACCTATGGCTACACCTTC.

The rearrangement uses TRBV12-3 or TRBV12-4 and TRBJ2-6, with a possible D match to TRBD2 (5 bases). This CDR3 is 14 amino acids long. Trimming took off 6 bases at V and 0 bases at J, with 6 bases between the two ends. Here the CDR3 DNA reads TGTGCCAGCAGGGGGAGCTCTGGGGCCAACGTCCTGACTTTC. Translated: CASRGSSGANVLTF.

The chain joins TRBV20-1 to TRBJ1-2, with a possible D match to TRBD1 (6 bases). Germline-derived CDR1 and CDR2 are DFQATT and SNEGSKA (reference sequence). V lost 3 bases and J 3 bases, leaving 14 bases between the germline ends. CDR3 length: 14 residues. The CDR3 nucleotides read TGCAGTGCTAGTTTCGGGGGGCGCGACTATGGCTACACCTTC. Protein sequence: CSASFGGRDYGYTF.

The rearrangement uses TRBV2 and TRBJ2-7; 12 positions agree with TRBD2. The ends lost 5 bases at V and 3 bases at J; junction bases unmatched: 8. CDR1 and CDR2 (germline): SNHLY, FYNNEI. The CDR3 consists of 16 residues. DNA for the CDR3: TGTGCCAGCAGTAATACACTAGCGGGAGGATTCTACGAGCAGTACTTC. Translating gives CASSNTLAGGFYEQYF.

The chain is built from TRBV25-1 and TRBJ2-3; D not certain. Germline lookup yields CDR1 MGHDK and CDR2 SYGVNS. Trimming stripped 5 bases from V and 0 bases from J, with 18 bases between. The CDR3 is made up of 17 amino acids. CDR3 nucleotides: TGTGCCAGCAGTCGAGGCGGACCAGGAGACAGCACAGATACGCAGTATTTT. Translation: CASSRGGPGDSTDTQYF.

The chain joins TRBV6-1 to TRBJ2-3, with 8 bases identical to TRBD2. This CDR3 region has 14 residues. Germline V gene data show CDR1 as MNHNS and CDR2 as SASEGT. The V gene end was trimmed by 7 bases and the J gene end by 2 bases; junction bases not matched to a gene: 5. CDR3 region: CASKSGGITDTQYF. DNA of the CDR3: TGTGCCAGCAAGTCGGGGGGGATCACAGATACGCAGTATTTT.

This chain uses TRBV20-1 with TRBJ2-5; D may be TRBD1 (6 bases). The CDR3 totals 11 residues. The V end was cut by 0 bases, the J end by 7 bases, with 6 bases between. The germline V gene has CDR1 DFQATT and CDR2 SNEGSKA (reference sequence). The CDR3 region is CSAREGGTQYF. The CDR3 region has the DNA TGCAGTGCTAGAGAAGGGGGGACCCAGTACTTC.

The chain joins TRBV12-3 or TRBV12-4 to TRBJ1-3; weak D call: TRBD1 (5 bases). V lost 6 bases and J lost 4, with 19 bases in between. This CDR3 has 16 amino acids. CDR3 amino acids: CASSSLLTAGGNTIYF. The DNA of the CDR3 is TGTGCCAGCAGCTCTCTATTGACAGCGGGGGGAAACACCATATATTTT.

This clonotype has a single count. The chain recombines TRBV4-1 with TRBJ1-3; D call uncertain. Germline V lookup: CDR1 MGHRA, CDR2 YSYEKL. This CDR3 region has 15 residues. With 1 base removed from V and 1 base from J, the gap between germline ends came to 8 bases. In DNA form, the CDR3 reads TGCGCCAGCAGCCAAGCAGGTGGATCTGGAAACACCATATATTTT. Translation: CASSQAGGSGNTIYF.

The chain employs TRBV6-1 and TRBJ2-7; D is uncertain. The V and J ends lost 2 bases and 2 bases respectively, with 16 bases between them. CDR1 and CDR2 from the germline V gene are MNHNS and SASEGT. The CDR3 covers 16 residues. The chain's CDR3 is CASSERLAGIAYEQYF. The DNA of the CDR3 is TGTGCCAGCAGTGAAAGGCTGGCAGGCATTGCCTACGAGCAGTACTTC.